A selection of T cell receptor beta chains follows, all from one sample in a study of identical twins. TCRdb ran MiXCR on the 5' RACE reads and lists one entry per CDR3 protein. This sample has some 660,000 distinct CDR3 sequences; under 9% occur once, and the top ten carry approximately 0.94%. This sample was also put to use in a study of yellow fever vaccine responses in identical twins.

Sequenced input: PBMCs. These TCRs come from a woman between 18 and 29 years old in good health. Both conserved end residues are part of each CDR3. Each record gives: V gene, clone size, J gene, D gene, CDR3 protein, CDR3 DNA. D genes are given only for firm matches. Clone size, where shown, is once, few, many, or a class for clones that have expanded.

>TRBV12-3/TRBV12-4|many|TRBJ2-7|.
CASHMGYEQYF
TGTGCCAGCCATATGGGGTACGAGCAGTACTTC
>TRBV28|.|TRBJ2-7|.
CASSPLLGSSEQYF
TGTGCCAGCAGTCCCCTTCTCGGGTCCTCCGAGCAGTACTTC
>TRBV10-3|.|TRBJ2-1|.
CAIEEGDNEQFF
TGTGCCATCGAGGAGGGTGACAATGAGCAGTTCTTC
>TRBV24-1|few|TRBJ2-1|.
CATRSGVSNEQFF
TGTGCCACCAGATCGGGAGTTTCGAATGAGCAGTTCTTC
>TRBV28|many|TRBJ2-1|TRBD2
CASSPMVAGLGNEQFF
TGTGCCAGCAGTCCCATGGTAGCGGGATTGGGCAATGAGCAGTTCTTC
>TRBV4-3|many|TRBJ2-3|.
CASSQGGSYTSTDTQYF
TGCGCCAGCAGCCAAGGGGGCAGCTATACTAGCACAGATACGCAGTATTTT
>TRBV7-8|few|TRBJ2-7|TRBD2
CASSLTPPGLAGGPFEQYF
TGTGCCAGCAGCTTAACGCCCCCGGGACTAGCGGGAGGGCCCTTCGAGCAGTACTTC
>TRBV5-4|many|TRBJ2-4|TRBD2
CASSSGTSGSDLAKNIQYF
TGTGCCAGCAGCTCTGGGACTAGCGGGAGTGATCTAGCCAAAAACATTCAGTACTTC
>TRBV20-1|.|TRBJ2-2|TRBD1
CSARDPNRGLTGELFF
TGCAGTGCTAGAGATCCAAACAGGGGGCTCACCGGGGAGCTGTTTTTT
>TRBV29-1|few|TRBJ2-5|.
CSCSGGGETQYF
TGCAGCTGTTCGGGGGGCGGAGAGACCCAGTACTTC
>TRBV20-1|many|TRBJ2-7|TRBD2
CSAREAGVYEQYF
TGCAGTGCTAGAGAAGCGGGAGTCTACGAGCAGTACTTC
>TRBV2|.|TRBJ2-7|TRBD1
CASSDQGVLYEQYF
TGTGCCAGCAGTGACCAGGGGGTTTTGTACGAGCAGTACTTC
>TRBV25-1|many|TRBJ2-5|.
CASSESGKETQYF
TGTGCCAGCAGTGAATCCGGCAAAGAGACCCAGTACTTC
>TRBV27|many|TRBJ2-7|.
CASRLSRDEQYF
TGTGCCAGCAGATTGTCTCGCGACGAGCAGTACTTC
>TRBV4-1|few|TRBJ2-2|.
CASSQDRIDLSGAGELFF
TGCGCCAGCAGCCAAGATCGAATTGACTTAAGCGGCGCCGGGGAGCTGTTTTTT
>TRBV11-2|many|TRBJ2-1|.
CASSLMGLKGVHNEQFF
TGTGCCAGCAGCTTAATGGGTCTAAAGGGCGTCCACAATGAGCAGTTCTTC
>TRBV29-1|.|TRBJ2-1|.
CSVVRDYEQFF
TGCAGCGTCGTCAGGGACTATGAGCAGTTCTTC
>TRBV11-2|few|TRBJ2-1|.
CASSRYRSSYNEQFF
TGTGCCAGCAGCCGATACAGAAGCTCCTACAATGAGCAGTTCTTC
>TRBV20-1|few|TRBJ1-1|.
CSARSYWTENTEAFF
TGCAGTGCTAGATCATACTGGACAGAGAACACTGAAGCTTTCTTT
>TRBV7-8|few|TRBJ2-7|TRBD1
CASSVGGQGISYEQYF
TGTGCCAGCAGCGTAGGGGGACAGGGCATATCCTACGAGCAGTACTTC
>TRBV24-1|many|TRBJ2-3|TRBD2
CATRAGGTDTQYF
TGTGCCACCAGAGCGGGAGGGACAGATACGCAGTATTTT
>TRBV29-1|.|TRBJ2-1|.
CSVGAEYNEQFF
TGCAGTGTGGGGGCAGAGTACAATGAGCAGTTCTTC
>TRBV6-5|.|TRBJ2-2|TRBD2
CASSLAGANGELFF
TGTGCCAGCAGTTTAGCGGGGGCTAACGGGGAGCTGTTTTTT
>TRBV7-9|.|TRBJ1-5|TRBD1
CASSLATGQGNQPQHF
TGTGCCAGCAGCTTAGCCACGGGACAGGGTAATCAGCCCCAGCATTTT
>TRBV5-5|few|TRBJ2-5|.
CASSFHWRETQYF
TGTGCCAGCAGCTTTCATTGGAGGGAGACCCAGTACTTC
>TRBV3-1|.|TRBJ2-5|.
CASSQATVLETQYF
TGTGCCAGCAGCCAAGCGACCGTCCTGGAGACCCAGTACTTC
>TRBV15|few|TRBJ2-5|TRBD2
CATSRGRGLDQETQYF
TGTGCCACCAGCAGAGGTCGGGGACTAGACCAAGAGACCCAGTACTTC
>TRBV7-2|many|TRBJ2-7|.
CASSYSGGKYEQYF
TGTGCCAGCAGTTATTCTGGGGGGAAATACGAGCAGTACTTC
>TRBV18|few|TRBJ2-5|TRBD2
CASSPPGRAGEETQYF
TGTGCCAGCTCACCCCCCGGAAGGGCGGGAGAAGAGACCCAGTACTTC
>TRBV6-2/TRBV6-3|many|TRBJ2-7|.
CASSPHREQYF
TGTGCCAGCAGTCCACACAGAGAGCAGTACTTC
>TRBV10-3|few|TRBJ2-3|TRBD2
CAIRLAGEGTDTQYF
TGTGCCATCAGACTAGCGGGAGAAGGCACAGATACGCAGTATTTT
>TRBV6-5|.|TRBJ1-4|.
CASSYGTGINEKLFF
TGTGCCAGCAGTTACGGAACAGGGATTAATGAAAAACTGTTTTTT
>TRBV28|.|TRBJ2-7|TRBD1
CASSLTGGTVDEQYF
TGTGCCAGCAGTTTGACAGGGGGGACTGTCGACGAGCAGTACTTC
>TRBV28|.|TRBJ1-1|TRBD1
CASGSNRGRNTEAFF
TGTGCCAGCGGTTCTAACAGGGGGAGGAACACTGAAGCTTTCTTT
>TRBV4-2|few|TRBJ2-1|TRBD2
CASSQDLPGGGDNEQFF
TGTGCCAGCAGCCAAGACCTCCCGGGCGGGGGTGACAATGAGCAGTTCTTC
>TRBV14|many|TRBJ2-1|.
CASSSGLYNEQFF
TGTGCCAGCAGCAGTGGGCTCTACAATGAGCAGTTCTTC
>TRBV10-1|few|TRBJ2-7|TRBD2
CASSEASGSYEQYF
TGCGCCAGCAGTGAGGCTAGCGGGAGTTACGAGCAGTACTTC
>TRBV20-1|few|TRBJ2-3|.
CSARGGGRDTQYF
TGCAGTGCTAGAGGTGGGGGCAGAGATACGCAGTATTTT
>TRBV2|few|TRBJ1-1|TRBD1
CASSVTGVNTEAFF
TGTGCCAGCAGTGTCACAGGGGTGAACACTGAAGCTTTCTTT
>TRBV11-2|.|TRBJ2-7|.
CASSAGAGKTVFYEQYF
TGTGCCAGCAGCGCAGGGGCCGGGAAAACGGTATTCTACGAGCAGTACTTC
>TRBV21-1|few|TRBJ2-3|.
CASSVPGLRTDTQYF
TGTGCCAGCAGCGTACCGGGACTGCGCACAGATACGCAGTATTTT
>TRBV4-3|.|TRBJ2-1|.
CASSQDRVGMNEQFF
TGCGCCAGCAGCCAAGACAGGGTCGGGATGAATGAGCAGTTCTTC
>TRBV28|.|TRBJ2-5|TRBD1
CASSLLGTGDQTQYF
TGTGCCAGCAGTTTATTAGGGACAGGGGATCAGACCCAGTACTTC
>TRBV11-1|many|TRBJ2-2|TRBD2
CASSLAPRLAGENTGELFF
TGTGCCAGCAGCTTAGCCCCCCGACTAGCGGGCGAGAACACCGGGGAGCTGTTTTTT
>TRBV12-3/TRBV12-4|.|TRBJ1-5|.
CASSFLKEDNQPQHF
TGTGCCAGCAGTTTTTTGAAGGAGGACAATCAGCCCCAGCATTTT
>TRBV6-2/TRBV6-3|few|TRBJ1-5|TRBD1
CASKGQGVPQPQHF
TGTGCCAGCAAGGGACAGGGGGTCCCTCAGCCCCAGCATTTT
>TRBV7-2|many|TRBJ2-7|TRBD2
CASSSLAGGYEQYF
TGTGCCAGCAGCTCCCTAGCGGGGGGCTACGAGCAGTACTTC
>TRBV12-3/TRBV12-4|few|TRBJ1-2|.
CASSPIGGWGYTF
TGTGCCAGCAGCCCCATTGGGGGCTGGGGCTACACCTTC
>TRBV29-1|many|TRBJ2-1|.
CSVEGGYEQFF
TGCAGCGTTGAAGGGGGGTATGAGCAGTTCTTC